Included here is one T cell receptor beta chain sequence, with context. Its antigen is unidentified. The read halts 3 residues ahead of the CDR3 end, with the missing end drawn from the germline J gene. The data belong to a study of T cells in women clearing cervical HPV infection. Findings and caveats of the study: CIN3+ cases had significantly higher TCR richness than controls; evenness did not differ.

Sequenced by immunoSEQ multiplex PCR; TCRdb stores in-frame clones only, minus some. Reported are over 20,000 clones; the ten largest clones contain 3.5% to 4.5%. The CDR3 totals 17 residues. Trimming took 6 bases from V and 2 from J; bases not matched to a gene: 8. CDR1 SNHLY and CDR2 FYNNEI come from the germline V gene. Sample: blood buffy coat. This clonotype was obtained from a woman between 18 and 69 years old with a cervical HPV16 infection that either progressed to CIN3+ or cleared (not recorded which). The chain recombines TRBV2 with TRBJ2-3; TRBD2 aligns across 13 bases. CDR3 DNA, as far as it was read: TGTGCCAGCAGAGACCTCGGGACTAGCGGGGCCACAGATACG. The encoded protein is CASRDLGTSGATDT. The full-length CDR3 reads as CASRDLGTSGATDTQYF. The variable domain in full, with the rest retrieved from reference TRBV2 and TRBJ2-3, is EPEVTQTPSHQVTQMGQEVILRCVPISNHLYFYWYRQILGQKVEFLVSFYNNEISEKSEIFDDQFSVERPDGSNFTLKIRSTKLEDSAMYFCASRDLGTSGATDTQYFGPGTRLTVL.